These 13 T cell receptor beta chains originate from one sample sequenced in a study of T cell clusters in autoimmune cytopenias. TRB amplification used approximately 250 ng of peripheral blood genomic DNA. TRB was amplified by touch-down multiplex PCR, primer pools A and B combined. TCRdb reanalyzed the multiplex PCR reads, giving one entry per CDR3 protein sequence and no DNA. The listing records 3,000 or so distinct CDR3 sequences. The sample consisted of peripheral blood. These receptors were collected from a human donor with an autoimmune cytopenia or autoimmune hepatitis (not recorded which).

The gene calls are TRBV13 and TRBJ1-3. Germline V gene data show CDR1 as PRHDT and CDR2 as FYEKMQ (reference sequence). This CDR3 comprises 15 residues. The CDR3 sequence is CASSGGDLVGNTIYF.

This clonotype shows up as medium-sized by frequency. The V gene is TRBV27, the J gene TRBJ2-3; the TCRdb D gene call, TRBD2, has no DNA to confirm it. CDR3 length: 14 residues. The germline V gene has CDR1 MNHEY and CDR2 SMNVEV (reference sequence). The CDR3: CASSLGLATDTQYF.

This chain uses TRBV18 with TRBJ2-3; TCRdb names TRBD1, which stays unverified in the absence of DNA. In germline, CDR1 is KGHSH, CDR2 LQKENI. There are 14 residues in the CDR3. CDR3 residues: CASSPLNRVETQYF.

Frequency places this clonotype as medium-sized. V is TRBV30 and J is TRBJ1-5; absent DNA, TCRdb's TRBD1 call cannot be checked. Germline assignment: CDR1 GTSNPN and CDR2 SVGIG (reference sequence). CDR3 length: 16 residues. The CDR3 spells CAWSVGRTGSNQPQHF.

Judged by frequency, this clonotype is medium-sized. The chain has TRBV29-1 and TRBJ2-7; TCRdb proposes TRBD2, but this gene call is untestable without DNA. Germline loops: CDR1 SQVTM, CDR2 ANQGSEA. The CDR3 runs to 13 residues. The CDR3 protein is CSVVWDFSYEQYF.

The CDR3 loop reads CSAIPTGYGYTF. The chain links TRBV20-1 to TRBJ1-2; absent DNA, TCRdb's TRBD1 call cannot be checked. The germline V gene has CDR1 DFQATT and CDR2 SNEGSKA (reference sequence). This CDR3 is 12 amino acids long.

J is TRBJ2-2 and V is TRBV6-5; the TRBD2 assignment by TCRdb is unverifiable without DNA. This CDR3 region has 14 residues. Germline CDR1 reads MNHEY; CDR2 reads SVGAGI. CDR3 loop: CASKGLAGDGELFF.

In terms of frequency, this clonotype is medium-sized. The chain has TRBV19 and TRBJ2-2. Germline V CDR1 and CDR2: LNHDA, SQIVND (reference sequence). The CDR3 runs to 12 residues. CDR3 amino acids: CASSLGTGELFF.

This clonotype is deemed medium-sized by its frequency. The genes are TRBV6-5 and TRBJ2-7. The CDR3 sequence is 12 residues long. From germline, CDR1 is MNHEY and CDR2 SVGAGI. CDR3 residues: CASSYGPYEQYF.

The rearrangement joins TRBV5-4 to TRBJ1-2; TCRdb indicates TRBD1, and absent DNA this call remains unverified. The CDR3 loop spans 16 amino acids. Germline V CDR1 and CDR2: SGHNT, YYREEE (reference sequence). CDR3: CASSLTGTGPIYGYTF.

This clonotype is deemed medium-sized (0.01 to 0.1%) by its frequency. The chain employs TRBV11-3 and TRBJ2-7; checking the TCRdb D call of TRBD1 is not possible without DNA. This CDR3 comprises 12 residues. The germline CDR1 and CDR2 sequences are SGHNT and YENEEA. This CDR3 reads CASSSGDYEQYF.

This clonotype is medium-sized by frequency. The CDR3 protein is CASSQVTGVNSYEQYF. The chain is built from TRBV11-3 and TRBJ2-7; TCRdb lists TRBD1, though no DNA is available to test this call. Germline CDR1 reads SGHNT; CDR2 reads YENEEA. This CDR3 spans 16 amino acids.

This clonotype counts as medium-sized (0.01 to 0.1%) by frequency. This chain connects TRBV11-3 to TRBJ2-5; absent DNA, TCRdb's TRBD2 call cannot be checked. CDR3 length: 17 residues. CDR1 SGHNT and CDR2 YENEEA come from the germline V gene. This CDR3 is CASSPTSSGRAEETQYF. The full variable domain, rest sourced from reference TRBV11-3 and TRBJ2-5, is EAGVVQSPRYKIIEKKQPVAFWCNPISGHNTLYWYLQNLGQGPELLIRYENEEAVDDSQLPKDRFSAERLKGVDSTLKIQPAELGDSAVYLCASSPTSSGRAEETQYFGPGTRLLVL.